The text below deals with one TCR beta chain. Compared with germline, one end of the junction differs, possibly owing to a read error. This table comes from immunoSEQ multiplex PCR, and its TCRdb copy is limited to in-frame clones, with some not included. Of more than 90,000 clones listed, 80% to 90% are singletons. This record belongs to a study of T cell responses to AZD1222 COVID-19 vaccine. The receptor's source is an adult who received the AZD1222 COVID-19 vaccine. Sequences were derived from peripheral blood, sampled 28 days after the second AZD1222 dose.

CDR3 protein: CVSSVGGSGEKLFF. CDR3 in DNA: TGTGTCAGCAGCGTAGGAGGGTCTGGGGAAAAACTGTTTTTT. The chain carries TRBV9 and TRBJ1-4; D is ambiguous. The CDR3 is 14 residues long. CDR1 SGDLS and CDR2 YYNGEE come from the germline V gene.